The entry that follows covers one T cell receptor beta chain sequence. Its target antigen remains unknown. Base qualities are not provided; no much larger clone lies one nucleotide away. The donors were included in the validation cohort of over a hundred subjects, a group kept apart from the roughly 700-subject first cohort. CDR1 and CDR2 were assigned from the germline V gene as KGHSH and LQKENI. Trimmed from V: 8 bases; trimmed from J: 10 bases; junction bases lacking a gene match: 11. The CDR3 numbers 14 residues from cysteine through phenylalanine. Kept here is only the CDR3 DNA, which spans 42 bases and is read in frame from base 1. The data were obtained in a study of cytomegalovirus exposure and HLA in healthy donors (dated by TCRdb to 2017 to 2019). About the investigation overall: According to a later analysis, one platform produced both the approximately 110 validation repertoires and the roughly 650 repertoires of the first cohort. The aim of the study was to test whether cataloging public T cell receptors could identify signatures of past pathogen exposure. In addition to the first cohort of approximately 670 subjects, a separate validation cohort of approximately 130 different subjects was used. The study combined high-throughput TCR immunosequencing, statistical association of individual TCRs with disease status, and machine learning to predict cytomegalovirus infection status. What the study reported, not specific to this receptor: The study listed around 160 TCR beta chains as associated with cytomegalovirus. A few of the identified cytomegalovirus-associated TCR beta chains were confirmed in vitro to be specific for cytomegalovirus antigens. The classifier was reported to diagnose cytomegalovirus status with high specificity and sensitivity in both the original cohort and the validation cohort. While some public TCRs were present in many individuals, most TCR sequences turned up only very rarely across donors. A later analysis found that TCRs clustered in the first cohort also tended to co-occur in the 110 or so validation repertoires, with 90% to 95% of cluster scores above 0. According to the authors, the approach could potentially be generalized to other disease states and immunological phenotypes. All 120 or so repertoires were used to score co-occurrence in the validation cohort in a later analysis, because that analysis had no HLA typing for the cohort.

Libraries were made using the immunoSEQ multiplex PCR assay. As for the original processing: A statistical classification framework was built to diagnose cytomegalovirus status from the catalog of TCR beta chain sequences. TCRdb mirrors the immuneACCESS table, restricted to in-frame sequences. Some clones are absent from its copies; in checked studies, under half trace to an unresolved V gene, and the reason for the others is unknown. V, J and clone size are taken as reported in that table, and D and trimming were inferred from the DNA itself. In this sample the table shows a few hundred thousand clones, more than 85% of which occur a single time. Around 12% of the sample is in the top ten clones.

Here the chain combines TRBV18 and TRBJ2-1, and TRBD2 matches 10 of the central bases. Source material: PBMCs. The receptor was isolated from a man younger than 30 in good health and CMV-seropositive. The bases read TGTGCCAGCCTAGTAGCGGGAGGCTTTGGGGAGCAGTTCTTC. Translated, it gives CASLVAGGFGEQFF.